These 14 T cell receptor beta chains share one sample of origin, sequenced in a study of shared T cell receptors in the human thymus. The method was immunoSEQ multiplex PCR; TCRdb's version includes in-frame clones alone and lacks a portion of them. The sample shows some 640,000 clones, over 75% of them seen only once. This sample was also put to use in a study of human thymus T cells.

Sequenced material: thymocytes. The receptor set was obtained from a boy in the first two years of life with a congenital heart defect.

The gene calls are TRBV2 and TRBJ2-3, with 10 bases that match TRBD2. With 5 bases clipped from V and 6 bases from J, the junction kept 8 bases outside the gene matches. The CDR3 has 15 amino acids. Germline V gene lookup returns CDR1 SNHLY and CDR2 FYNNEI. CDR3: CASSPLAGSRDTQYF. In DNA, the CDR3 is TGTGCCAGCAGTCCACTAGCGGGAAGTCGGGATACGCAGTATTTT.

The J gene is TRBJ2-7, the V gene TRBV27, with 12 bases aligning to TRBD1. Trimming cost V 7 bases and J 0 bases; bases outside gene matches: 7. The CDR3 sequence is 16 residues long. The germline V gene has CDR1 MNHEY and CDR2 SMNVEV (reference sequence). The CDR3 protein is CASKGTGGPSSYEQYF. The DNA for the CDR3 is TGTGCCAGCAAAGGGACAGGGGGCCCAAGCTCCTACGAGCAGTACTTC.

The rearrangement links TRBV10-3 to TRBJ2-7, with 14 bases fitting TRBD2. The germline gives CDR1 ENHRY, CDR2 SYGVKD. Losses at the gene ends were 1 base for V and 4 bases for J; bases not matched to a gene: 15. The CDR3 sequence is 20 residues long. DNA for the CDR3: TGTGCCATCAGTGAGTTCCCCAGACTAGCGGGAGGGCCTGGGGTTTACGAGCAGTACTTC. This codes for CAISEFPRLAGGPGVYEQYF.

A few counts support this clone. The chain couples TRBV2 to TRBJ2-3, with 8 bases lining up with TRBD1. The V segment lost 7 bases and the J segment 4 bases; nucleotides outside the gene matches: 13. CDR3 length: 16 amino acids. Per the germline V gene, CDR1 is SNHLY and CDR2 is FYNNEI. CDR3 DNA sequence: TGTGCCAGCACCCAAAGGCGGGACAGGAACCCAGATACGCAGTATTTT. This translates into CASTQRRDRNPDTQYF. The full variable domain, in which reference TRBV2 and TRBJ2-3 provide the parts outside the CDR3, is EPEVTQTPSHQVTQMGQEVILRCVPISNHLYFYWYRQILGQKVEFLVSFYNNEISEKSEIFDDQFSVERPDGSNFTLKIRSTKLEDSAMYFCASTQRRDRNPDTQYFGPGTRLTVL.

This clone occurred once. CDR3 protein: CASSRLDRGATISYEQYF. The CDR3 DNA follows: TGCGCCAGCAGCCGCCTGGACAGGGGCGCCACAATATCCTACGAGCAGTACTTC. The V call is TRBV4-1, the J call TRBJ2-7; the match to TRBD1 covers 9 bases. Trimming removed 4 bases from V and 1 base from J; junction bases left unmatched: 14. The CDR3 is 18 amino acids. Germline CDR1 reads MGHRA; CDR2 reads YSYEKL.

The chain has TRBV5-1 and TRBJ1-4; D gene uncertain. The CDR3 consists of 17 residues. Trimming shortened V by 0 bases and J by 7 bases, and 19 bases separated the two germline ends. The germline gives CDR1 SGHRS, CDR2 YFSETQ. This chain's CDR3 is CASSLGPSSRVGEKLFF. CDR3 sequence (DNA): TGCGCCAGCAGCTTGGGGCCCTCCTCCCGGGTCGGTGAAAAACTGTTTTTT.

The chain couples TRBV7-9 to TRBJ1-5; D gene ambiguous. Between the trimmed V and J ends, which lost 0 bases and 3 bases, there was a span of 15 bases. Per germline, CDR1 SEHNR and CDR2 FQNEAQ (reference sequence). The CDR3 runs 17 residues. The CDR3 reads CASSLAVLSGSNQPQHF. The CDR3 DNA follows: TGTGCCAGCAGCTTAGCCGTTCTTTCGGGGTCCAATCAGCCCCAGCATTTT.

The chain employs TRBV14 and TRBJ1-1, with a weak D call TRBD1 (5 bases). The CDR3 spans 11 residues. Germline CDR1 is SGHDN and CDR2 is FVKESK. The germline V and J ends were trimmed by 2 bases and 7 bases, with 5 bases remaining between them. The CDR3 sequence: CASSQTGEAFF. The CDR3 DNA reads as TGTGCCAGCAGCCAAACAGGTGAAGCTTTCTTT.

This chain links TRBV9 with TRBJ2-1; no reliable D call. The V and J ends lost 0 bases and 8 bases respectively, with 18 bases between them. The CDR3 extends over 16 amino acids. From germline, CDR1 is SGDLS and CDR2 YYNGEE. In DNA, the CDR3 is TGTGCCAGCAGCGTAGAGGTAGGTGACCCCCGGGATGAGCAGTTCTTC. Its translation is CASSVEVGDPRDEQFF. Using reference TRBV9 and TRBJ2-1 for the parts outside the CDR3, the full variable domain is DSGVTQTPKHLITATGQRVTLRCSPRSGDLSVYWYQQSLDQGLQFLIQYYNGEERAKGNILERFSAQQFPDLHSELNLSSLELGDSALYFCASSVEVGDPRDEQFFGPGTRLTVL.

The chain couples TRBV25-1 to TRBJ1-5, with D hard to call. Germline-derived CDR1 and CDR2 are MGHDK and SYGVNS. The CDR3 contains 14 residues. Trimming left V 4 bases short and J 7 bases short, with 14 bases between. The CDR3 loop is CASSARDPRQPQHF. In DNA, the CDR3 is TGTGCCAGCAGTGCCCGGGATCCCCGGCAGCCCCAGCATTTT.

The chain links TRBV9 to TRBJ2-5; 9 bases line up with TRBD1. The ends lost 2 bases at V and 3 bases at J; junction bases unmatched: 8. CDR3 length: 16 amino acids. CDR1 is SGDLS, CDR2 YYNGEE, per germline. CDR3 in amino acids: CASSVGPGTGKETQYF. The CDR3 coding sequence is TGTGCCAGCAGCGTTGGTCCCGGGACAGGGAAAGAGACCCAGTACTTC.

The genes are TRBV6-6 and TRBJ1-1; D remains ambiguous. Trimming took 3 bases from V and 4 from J, leaving 15 bases between them. CDR1 is MNHNY and CDR2 is SVGAGI in the germline V gene (reference sequence). This CDR3 has 15 amino acids. The CDR3, as DNA: TGTGCCAGCAGTTATATGCGGCCCCGGGGCACTGAAGCTTTCTTT. This encodes CASSYMRPRGTEAFF.

This sequence joins TRBV4-3 and TRBJ1-1, with TRBD1 matching over 8 bases. The CDR3 has 17 residues. Germline V gives CDR1 LGHNA, CDR2 YSLEER. Trimming cost V 0 bases and J 2 bases; bases outside gene matches: 8. CDR3 sequence reads: CASSQDRGQRTNTEAFF. The DNA for the CDR3 is TGCGCCAGCAGCCAAGACAGGGGGCAAAGGACTAACACTGAAGCTTTCTTT.

V is TRBV28 and J is TRBJ2-1; 14 positions agree with TRBD2. This CDR3 contains 17 residues. With 4 bases clipped from V and 6 bases from J, the junction kept 8 bases outside the gene matches. Germline V lookup: CDR1 MDHEN, CDR2 SYDVKM. The chain's CDR3 is CASSSSGTSGSFNEQFF. In DNA form, the CDR3 reads TGTGCCAGCAGTTCTTCCGGGACTAGCGGGAGTTTCAATGAGCAGTTCTTC.